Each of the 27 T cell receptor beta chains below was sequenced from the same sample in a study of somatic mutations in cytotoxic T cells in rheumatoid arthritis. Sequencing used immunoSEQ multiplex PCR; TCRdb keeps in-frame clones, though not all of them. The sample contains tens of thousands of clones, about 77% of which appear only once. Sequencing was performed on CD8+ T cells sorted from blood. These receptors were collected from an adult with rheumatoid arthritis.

CDR3 DNA sequence: TGTGCCAGCAGCTTAAGTCCTCAGGGTTACACCGGGGAGCTGTTTTTT. It codes for CASSLSPQGYTGELFF. The chain uses TRBV7-6 and TRBJ2-2; TRBD1 is a possible D gene (5 bases). Trimming removed 2 bases from V and 3 bases from J, with 13 bases in between. The CDR3 covers 16 residues. Germline CDR1 SGHVS, CDR2 FNYEAQ.

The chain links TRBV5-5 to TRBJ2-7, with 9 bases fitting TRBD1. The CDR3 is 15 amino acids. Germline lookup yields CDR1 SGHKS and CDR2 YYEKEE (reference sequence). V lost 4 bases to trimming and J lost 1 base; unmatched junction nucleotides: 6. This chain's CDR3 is CASSRSGTGSYEQYF. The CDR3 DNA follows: TGTGCCAGCAGCCGTTCCGGGACAGGGTCCTACGAGCAGTACTTC.

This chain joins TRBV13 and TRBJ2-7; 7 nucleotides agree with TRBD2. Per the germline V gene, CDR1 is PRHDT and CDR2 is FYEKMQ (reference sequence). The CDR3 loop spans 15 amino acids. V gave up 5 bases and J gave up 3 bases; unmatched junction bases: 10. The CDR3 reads CASSPRGEGNYEQYF. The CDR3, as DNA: TGTGCCAGCAGCCCAAGAGGGGAGGGGAACTACGAGCAGTACTTC.

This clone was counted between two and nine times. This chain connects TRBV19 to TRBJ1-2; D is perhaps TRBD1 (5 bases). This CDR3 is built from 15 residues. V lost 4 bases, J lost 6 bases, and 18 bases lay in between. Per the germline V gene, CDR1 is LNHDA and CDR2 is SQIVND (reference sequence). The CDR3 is CASSTIDRNSDGYTF. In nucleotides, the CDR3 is TGTGCCAGTAGTACAATCGACAGAAACTCGGATGGCTACACCTTC. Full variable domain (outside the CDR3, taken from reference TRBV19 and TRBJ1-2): DGGITQSPKYLFRKEGQNVTLSCEQNLNHDAMYWYRQDPGQGLRLIYYSQIVNDFQKGDIAEGYSVSREKKESFPLTVTSAQKNPTAFYLCASSTIDRNSDGYTFGSGTRLTVV.

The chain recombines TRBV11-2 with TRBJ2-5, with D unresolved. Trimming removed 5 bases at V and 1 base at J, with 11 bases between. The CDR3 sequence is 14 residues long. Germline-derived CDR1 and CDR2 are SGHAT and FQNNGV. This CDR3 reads CASSPRTPQETQYF. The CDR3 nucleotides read TGTGCCAGCAGCCCACGCACTCCCCAAGAGACCCAGTACTTC.

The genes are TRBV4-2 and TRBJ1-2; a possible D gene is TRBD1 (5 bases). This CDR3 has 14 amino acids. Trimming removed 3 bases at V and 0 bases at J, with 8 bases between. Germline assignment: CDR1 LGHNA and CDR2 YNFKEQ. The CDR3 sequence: CASSHGTANYGYTF. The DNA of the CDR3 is TGTGCCAGCAGCCACGGGACCGCTAACTATGGCTACACCTTC.

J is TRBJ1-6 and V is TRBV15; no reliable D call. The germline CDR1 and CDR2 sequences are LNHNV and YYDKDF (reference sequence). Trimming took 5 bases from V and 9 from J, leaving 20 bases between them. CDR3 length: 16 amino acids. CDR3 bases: TGTGCCACCAGCCGAAGGTTGAGGGCAGATTCTTCACCCCTCCACTTT. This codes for CATSRRLRADSSPLHF.

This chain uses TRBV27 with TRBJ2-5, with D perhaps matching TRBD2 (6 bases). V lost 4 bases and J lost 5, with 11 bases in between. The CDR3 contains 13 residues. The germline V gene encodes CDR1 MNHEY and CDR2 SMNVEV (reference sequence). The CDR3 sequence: CASSYLGGETQYF. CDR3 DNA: TGTGCCAGCAGTTATCTTGGGGGGGAGACCCAGTACTTC.

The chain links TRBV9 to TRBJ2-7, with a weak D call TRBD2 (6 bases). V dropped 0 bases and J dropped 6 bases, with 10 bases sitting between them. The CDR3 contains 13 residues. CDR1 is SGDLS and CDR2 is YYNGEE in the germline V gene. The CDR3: CASSVVTSSEQYF. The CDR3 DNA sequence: TGTGCCAGCAGCGTAGTTACTAGCTCCGAGCAGTACTTC. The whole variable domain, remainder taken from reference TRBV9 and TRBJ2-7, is DSGVTQTPKHLITATGQRVTLRCSPRSGDLSVYWYQQSLDQGLQFLIQYYNGEERAKGNILERFSAQQFPDLHSELNLSSLELGDSALYFCASSVVTSSEQYFGPGTRLTVT.

For the CDR3, the DNA is TGTGCCAATAGCGGGAGTAACTACAATGAGCAGTTCTTC. Translation: CANSGSNYNEQFF. The chain combines TRBV7-6 with TRBJ2-1; TRBD2 aligns across 9 bases. Germline values: CDR1 SGHVS, CDR2 FNYEAQ. The CDR3 is 13 residues long. V trimming: 10 bases; J trimming: 3 bases; junction bases outside the gene matches: 4. The entire variable domain, with the rest obtained from reference TRBV7-6 and TRBJ2-1, is as follows: GAGVSQSPRYKVTKRGQDVALRCDPISGHVSLYWYRQALGQGPEFLTYFNYEAQQDKSGLPNDRFSAERPEGSISTLTIQRTEQRDSAMYRCANSGSNYNEQFFGPGTRLTVL.

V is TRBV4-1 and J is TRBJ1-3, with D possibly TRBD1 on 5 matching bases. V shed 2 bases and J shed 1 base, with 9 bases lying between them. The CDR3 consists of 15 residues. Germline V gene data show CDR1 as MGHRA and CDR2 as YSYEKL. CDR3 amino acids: CASSQPGRSGNTIYF. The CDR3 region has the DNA TGCGCCAGCAGCCAACCAGGGCGATCTGGAAACACCATATATTTT.

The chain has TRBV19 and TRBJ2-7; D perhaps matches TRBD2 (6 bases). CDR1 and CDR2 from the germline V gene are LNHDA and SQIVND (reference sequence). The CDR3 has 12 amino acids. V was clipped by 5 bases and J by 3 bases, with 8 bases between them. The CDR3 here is CASSPGGYEQYF. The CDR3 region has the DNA TGTGCCAGTAGTCCCGGGGGCTACGAGCAGTACTTC.

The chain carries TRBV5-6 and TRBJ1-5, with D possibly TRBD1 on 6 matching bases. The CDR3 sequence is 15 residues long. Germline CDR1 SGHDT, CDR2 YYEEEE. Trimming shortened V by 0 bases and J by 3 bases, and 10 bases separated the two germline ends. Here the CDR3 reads CASSLAGANNQPQHF. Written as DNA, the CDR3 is TGTGCCAGCAGCTTGGCAGGGGCGAACAATCAGCCCCAGCATTTT.

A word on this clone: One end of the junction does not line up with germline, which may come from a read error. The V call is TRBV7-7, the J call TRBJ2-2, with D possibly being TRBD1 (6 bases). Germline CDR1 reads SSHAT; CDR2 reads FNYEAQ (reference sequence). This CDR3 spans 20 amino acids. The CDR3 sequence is CASSPTHVGRGFLNTGELFF. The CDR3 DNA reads TGTGCTAGCAGCCCTACACACGTGGGCAGGGGTTTCCTGAACACCGGGGAGCTGTTTTTT.

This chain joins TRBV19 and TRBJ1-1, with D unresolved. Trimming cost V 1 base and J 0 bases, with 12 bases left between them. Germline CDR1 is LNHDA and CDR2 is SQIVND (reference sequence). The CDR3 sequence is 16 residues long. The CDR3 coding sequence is TGTGCCAGTAGTATAGCCGCAGGACGATTGAACACTGAAGCTTTCTTT. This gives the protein CASSIAAGRLNTEAFF.

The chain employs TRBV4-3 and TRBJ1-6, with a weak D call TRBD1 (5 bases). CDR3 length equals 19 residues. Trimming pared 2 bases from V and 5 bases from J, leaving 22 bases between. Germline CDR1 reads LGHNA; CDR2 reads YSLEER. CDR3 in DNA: TGCGCCAGCAGCCAAAATCCGGCAAGGAGGGCAGGGAATAATTCACCCCTCCACTTT. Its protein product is CASSQNPARRAGNNSPLHF.

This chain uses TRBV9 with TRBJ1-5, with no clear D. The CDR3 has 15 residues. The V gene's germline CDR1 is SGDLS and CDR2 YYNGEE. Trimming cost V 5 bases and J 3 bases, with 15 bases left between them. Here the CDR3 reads CASSFRAGDNQPQHF. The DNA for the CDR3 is TGTGCCAGCAGTTTTAGGGCAGGCGACAATCAGCCCCAGCATTTT.

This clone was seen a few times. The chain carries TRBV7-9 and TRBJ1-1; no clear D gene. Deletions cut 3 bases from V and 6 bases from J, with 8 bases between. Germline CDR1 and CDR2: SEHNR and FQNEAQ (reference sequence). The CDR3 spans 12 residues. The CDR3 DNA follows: TGTGCCAGCAGCTTGGGTAACGCTGAAGCTTTCTTT. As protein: CASSLGNAEAFF.

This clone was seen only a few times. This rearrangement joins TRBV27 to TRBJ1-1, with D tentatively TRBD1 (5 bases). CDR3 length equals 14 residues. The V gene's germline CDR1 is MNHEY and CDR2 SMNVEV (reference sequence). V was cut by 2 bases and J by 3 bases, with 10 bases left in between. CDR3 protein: CASSLGGSYTEAFF. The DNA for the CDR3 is TGTGCCAGCAGTTTAGGGGGGTCGTACACTGAAGCTTTCTTT.

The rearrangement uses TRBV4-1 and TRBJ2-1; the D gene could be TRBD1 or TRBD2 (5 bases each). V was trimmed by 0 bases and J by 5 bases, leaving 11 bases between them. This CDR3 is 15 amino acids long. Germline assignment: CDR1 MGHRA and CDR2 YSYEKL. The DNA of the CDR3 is TGCGCCAGCAGCCAAGAAAGGGGACGCCACAATGAGCAGTTCTTC. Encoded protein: CASSQERGRHNEQFF.

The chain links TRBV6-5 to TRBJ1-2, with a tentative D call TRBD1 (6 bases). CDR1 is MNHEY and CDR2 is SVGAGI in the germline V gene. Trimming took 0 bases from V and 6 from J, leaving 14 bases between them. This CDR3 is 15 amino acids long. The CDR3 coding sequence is TGTGCCAGCAGTTACTCCTTTGGGGGGGCGGATGGCTACACCTTC. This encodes CASSYSFGGADGYTF.

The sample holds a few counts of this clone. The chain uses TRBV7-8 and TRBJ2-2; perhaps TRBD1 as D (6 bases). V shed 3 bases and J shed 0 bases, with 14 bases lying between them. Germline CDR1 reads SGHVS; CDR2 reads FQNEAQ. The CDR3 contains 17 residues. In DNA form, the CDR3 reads TGTGCCAGCAGCTTGGCCGGGACATTCCCGAACACCGGGGAGCTGTTTTTT. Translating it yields CASSLAGTFPNTGELFF.

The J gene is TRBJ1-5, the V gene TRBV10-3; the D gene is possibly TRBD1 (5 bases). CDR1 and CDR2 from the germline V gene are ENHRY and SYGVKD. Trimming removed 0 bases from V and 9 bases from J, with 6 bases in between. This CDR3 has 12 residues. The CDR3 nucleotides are TGTGCCATCAGTGAGTCCGGGGGGCCCCAGCATTTT. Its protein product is CAISESGGPQHF.

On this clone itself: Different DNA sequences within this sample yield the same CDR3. The CDR3 is CATSREGQASETQYF. In DNA, the CDR3 is TGTGCCACCAGCAGAGAAGGACAGGCTTCAGAGACCCAGTACTTC. V gene TRBV15 combines with J gene TRBJ2-5, with 7 bases identical to TRBD1. The ends lost 0 bases at V and 4 bases at J; junction bases unmatched: 5. This CDR3 spans 15 amino acids. CDR1 LNHNV and CDR2 YYDKDF come from the germline V gene (reference sequence). The variable domain in full, completed from reference TRBV15 and TRBJ2-5, reads DAMVIQNPRYQVTQFGKPVTLSCSQTLNHNVMYWYQQKSSQAPKLLFHYYDKDFNNEADTPDNFQSRRPNTSFCFLDIRSPGLGDTAMYLCATSREGQASETQYFGPGTRLLVL.

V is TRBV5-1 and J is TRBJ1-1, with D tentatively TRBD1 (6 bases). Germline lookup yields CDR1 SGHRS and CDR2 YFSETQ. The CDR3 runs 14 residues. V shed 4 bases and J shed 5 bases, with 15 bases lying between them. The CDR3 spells CASSRDKIETEAFF. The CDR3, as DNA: TGCGCCAGCAGCCGGGACAAAATCGAAACTGAAGCTTTCTTT.

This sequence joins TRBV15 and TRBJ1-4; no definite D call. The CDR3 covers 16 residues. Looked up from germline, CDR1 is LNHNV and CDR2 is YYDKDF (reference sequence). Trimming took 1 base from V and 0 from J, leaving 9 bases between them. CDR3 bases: TGTGCCACCAGCAGAGGGATCGCGGCAACTAATGAAAAACTGTTTTTT. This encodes CATSRGIAATNEKLFF.

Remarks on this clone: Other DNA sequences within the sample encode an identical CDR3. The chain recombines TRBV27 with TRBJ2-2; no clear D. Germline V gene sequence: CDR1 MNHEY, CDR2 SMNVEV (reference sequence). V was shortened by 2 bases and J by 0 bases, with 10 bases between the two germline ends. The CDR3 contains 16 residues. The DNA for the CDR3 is TGTGCCAGCAGTTTACTGGGCTTCGCGAACACCGGGGAGCTGTTTTTT. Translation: CASSLLGFANTGELFF.